Shown below are 19 T cell receptor beta chains from a single sample sequenced in a study of T cells in tuberculosis. Here immunoSEQ multiplex PCR was the method, and the copy in TCRdb shows in-frame clones only, minus some. The sample lists 40,000 to 50,000 clones, roughly 96% occurring once. Sequenced sample: PBMCs. Every receptor here comes from a donor between 5 and 29 years old with latent tuberculosis or without tuberculosis infection.

This rearrangement joins TRBV5-1 to TRBJ1-2; D is unresolved. The V end was cut by 3 bases, the J end by 4 bases, with 22 bases between. There are 17 residues in the CDR3. The germline V gene has CDR1 SGHRS and CDR2 YFSETQ. The CDR3: CASSSALDLPEGYGYTF. CDR3 nucleotide sequence: TGCGCCAGCAGCTCCGCCTTAGACCTACCGGAGGGCTATGGCTACACCTTC.

The chain combines TRBV6-6 with TRBJ2-4, with D tentatively TRBD1 (5 bases). Germline-derived CDR1 and CDR2 are MNHNY and SVGAGI (reference sequence). The CDR3 runs to 14 residues. Trimming removed 4 bases at V and 10 bases at J, with 17 bases between. The CDR3: CASSWGPGRKIQYF. CDR3 sequence (DNA): TGTGCCAGCAGTTGGGGCCCGGGCCGCAAAATTCAGTACTTC.

Regarding this clone: A read error may produce the germline difference seen at one junction end. The rearrangement joins TRBV7-2 to TRBJ2-2; 7 positions match TRBD2. CDR1 and CDR2 from the germline V gene are SGHTA and FQGNSA. This CDR3 has 18 residues. CDR3 nucleotide sequence: TGTGCCAGCAGCCTCCGTCTTGCGGGGGACGCGAATACCGGGGAGCTGTTTTTT. This translates into CASSLRLAGDANTGELFF.

This clone is medium-sized. This chain links TRBV27 with TRBJ2-1, with 13 bases fitting TRBD2. The CDR3 totals 15 residues. With V trimmed by 6 bases and J by 10 bases, 9 bases remained unmatched. Germline V gene sequence: CDR1 MNHEY, CDR2 SMNVEV (reference sequence). For the CDR3, the DNA is TGTGCCAGCAGATTACTAGCGGGGGGGTCTCTGGAGCAGTTCTTC. As protein: CASRLLAGGSLEQFF.

The chain uses TRBV28 and TRBJ2-4; 10 bases match TRBD1. The germline CDR1 and CDR2 sequences are MDHEN and SYDVKM. V dropped 7 bases and J dropped 10; count of bases not matched to a gene: 10. This CDR3 has 14 residues. CDR3 sequence reads: CASTEDRGIRIQYF. In DNA form, the CDR3 reads TGTGCCAGCACCGAGGACAGGGGGATTAGGATTCAGTACTTC.

A remark on this clone: A read error may produce the germline difference seen at one junction end. The V call is TRBV2, the J call TRBJ2-7; TRBD1 aligns across 8 bases. This CDR3 spans 11 amino acids. Germline V gene data show CDR1 as SNHLY and CDR2 as FYNNEI. The CDR3 loop reads CASSEGTGSHF. CDR3 coding DNA: TGTGCCAGCAGTGAGGGGACAGGTAGCCACTTC. Full variable domain (remainder filled in from reference TRBV2 and TRBJ2-7): EPEVTQTPSHQVTQMGQEVILRCVPISNHLYFYWYRQILGQKVEFLVSFYNNEISEKSEIFDDQFSVERPDGSNFTLKIRSTKLEDSAMYFCASSEGTGSHFGPGTRLTVT.

The chain recombines TRBV9 with TRBJ2-1; 7 bases line up with TRBD2. The CDR3 is made up of 16 amino acids. Germline CDR1 is SGDLS and CDR2 is YYNGEE. The ends lost 2 bases at V and 4 bases at J; junction bases unmatched: 9. For the CDR3, the DNA is TGTGCCAGCAGCGTTTATTGGGGCGGGGGATACAATGAGCAGTTCTTC. This translates into CASSVYWGGGYNEQFF. Full variable domain (outside the CDR3, taken from reference TRBV9 and TRBJ2-1): DSGVTQTPKHLITATGQRVTLRCSPRSGDLSVYWYQQSLDQGLQFLIQYYNGEERAKGNILERFSAQQFPDLHSELNLSSLELGDSALYFCASSVYWGGGYNEQFFGPGTRLTVL.

The chain uses TRBV4-1 and TRBJ1-2, with TRBD1 matching 12 bases. Germline V gene lookup returns CDR1 MGHRA and CDR2 YSYEKL. The CDR3 covers 17 residues. J gave up 4 bases and V 5 bases, and 11 bases lay outside the gene matches. The CDR3 here is CASSSLPSGQGAYGYTF. CDR3 coding DNA: TGCGCCAGCAGCTCACTACCGTCGGGACAGGGGGCCTATGGCTACACCTTC.

This chain uses TRBV5-4 with TRBJ2-1; maybe TRBD2 (5 bases). Trimming shortened V by 2 bases and J by 9 bases, and 15 bases separated the two germline ends. The CDR3 length is 14 residues. From germline, CDR1 is SGHNT and CDR2 YYREEE (reference sequence). In DNA form, the CDR3 reads TGTGCCAGCAGCTTTGGGAGCGGAGGTCTTGAGCAGTTCTTC. Its protein is CASSFGSGGLEQFF.

The rearrangement joins TRBV11-2 to TRBJ2-5; D not certain. Germline loops: CDR1 SGHAT, CDR2 FQNNGV. The CDR3 is 15 amino acids. V lost 3 bases and J 3 bases, leaving 14 bases between the germline ends. CDR3 sequence: CASSFSYEIEETQYF. CDR3 nucleotide sequence: TGTGCCAGCAGCTTTTCTTACGAGATAGAAGAGACCCAGTACTTC.

This chain links TRBV28 with TRBJ1-1; perhaps TRBD1 as D (5 bases). The CDR3 has 11 amino acids. Germline-derived CDR1 and CDR2 are MDHEN and SYDVKM. V was shortened by 5 bases and J by 8 bases, with 9 bases between the two germline ends. The CDR3 reads CASSQRTEAFF. CDR3 DNA sequence: TGTGCCAGCAGTCAAAGGACAGAAGCTTTCTTT. Full variable domain (outside the CDR3, taken from reference TRBV28 and TRBJ1-1): DVKVTQSSRYLVKRTGEKVFLECVQDMDHENMFWYRQDPGLGLRLIYFSYDVKMKEKGDIPEGYSVSREKKERFSLILESASTNQTSMYLCASSQRTEAFFGQGTRLTVV.

J is TRBJ1-2 and V is TRBV19; 9 nucleotides align to TRBD1. CDR1 and CDR2 (germline): LNHDA, SQIVND (reference sequence). The CDR3 length is 14 residues. After removal of 5 bases from V and 8 bases from J, the junction contained 9 bases not matched to a gene. CDR3 sequence reads: CASSPKQGAGGYTF. CDR3 nucleotides: TGTGCCAGTAGTCCCAAACAGGGGGCGGGCGGCTACACCTTC.

The chain uses TRBV28 and TRBJ1-5, with 8 bases aligning to TRBD1. J gave up 7 bases and V 7 bases, and 15 bases lay outside the gene matches. The length of the CDR3 is 16 residues. CDR1 MDHEN and CDR2 SYDVKM come from the germline V gene. The DNA of the CDR3 is TGTGCCAGCACTTTCAAGGGGCAGGGGGCATTGCAGCCCCAGCATTTT. Its protein is CASTFKGQGALQPQHF.

The chain carries TRBV29-1 and TRBJ2-4; D is unresolved. Trimming left V 4 bases short and J 5 bases short, with 6 bases between. The germline gives CDR1 SQVTM, CDR2 ANQGSEA. The CDR3 loop spans 11 amino acids. The CDR3 DNA sequence: TGCAGCGTTGGCCAGGAAAACATTCAGTACTTC. Protein product: CSVGQENIQYF. Full variable domain (missing parts from reference TRBV29-1 and TRBJ2-4): SAVISQKPSRDICQRGTSLTIQCQVDSQVTMMFWYRQQPGQSLTLIATANQGSEATYESGFVIDKFPISRPNLTFSTLTVSNMSPEDSSIYLCSVGQENIQYFGAGTRLSVL.

The chain joins TRBV7-2 to TRBJ1-2; possibly TRBD1 for D (5 bases). Per the germline V gene, CDR1 is SGHTA and CDR2 is FQGNSA. The CDR3 runs 14 residues. V lost 5 bases and J lost 8, with 18 bases in between. For the CDR3, the DNA is TGTGCCAGCAGCCCCCGGGGGAGTACTCTCGGCTACACCTTC. It is translated as CASSPRGSTLGYTF. The full variable domain, with the rest looked up from reference TRBV7-2 and TRBJ1-2, is GAGVSQSPSNKVTEKGKDVELRCDPISGHTALYWYRQSLGQGLEFLIYFQGNSAPDKSGLPSDRFSAERTGGSVSTLTIQRTQQEDSAVYLCASSPRGSTLGYTFGSGTRLTVV.

The chain links TRBV30 to TRBJ1-1; D remains unclear. Deletions cut 5 bases from V and 4 bases from J, with 11 bases between. Germline V gene sequence: CDR1 GTSNPN, CDR2 SVGIG (reference sequence). CDR3 length: 12 amino acids. The CDR3 region is CAWGPGSTEAFF. The CDR3 DNA reads TGTGCCTGGGGTCCGGGGAGCACTGAAGCTTTCTTT.

This rearrangement joins TRBV28 to TRBJ2-1; 13 bases align to TRBD2. The CDR3 totals 17 residues. From germline, CDR1 is MDHEN and CDR2 SYDVKM. Unmatched junction bases numbered 11, after V lost 6 bases and J lost 6 bases. The CDR3 DNA follows: TGTGCCAGCAGACGACTAGCGGGGGGCGGGTTGGGCAATGAGCAGTTCTTC. It yields the protein CASRRLAGGGLGNEQFF.

The chain has TRBV13 and TRBJ2-5; D perhaps matches TRBD2 (6 bases). Germline V gene sequence: CDR1 PRHDT, CDR2 FYEKMQ (reference sequence). Trimming stripped 3 bases from V and 5 bases from J, with 16 bases between. This CDR3 contains 15 residues. DNA of the CDR3: TGTGCCAGCAGCTTGGGGGGAGGAGTTGAGGAGACCCAGTACTTC. Translated, it gives CASSLGGGVEETQYF.

The V and J genes are TRBV6-1 and TRBJ1-1; D unresolved. The ends were cut back, 6 bases at V and 2 bases at J, with 7 bases in the middle. This CDR3 comprises 12 residues. The germline gives CDR1 MNHNS, CDR2 SASEGT. CDR3 in amino acids: CASSVRNTEAFF. The CDR3 region has the DNA TGTGCCAGCAGCGTGCGCAACACTGAAGCTTTCTTT.